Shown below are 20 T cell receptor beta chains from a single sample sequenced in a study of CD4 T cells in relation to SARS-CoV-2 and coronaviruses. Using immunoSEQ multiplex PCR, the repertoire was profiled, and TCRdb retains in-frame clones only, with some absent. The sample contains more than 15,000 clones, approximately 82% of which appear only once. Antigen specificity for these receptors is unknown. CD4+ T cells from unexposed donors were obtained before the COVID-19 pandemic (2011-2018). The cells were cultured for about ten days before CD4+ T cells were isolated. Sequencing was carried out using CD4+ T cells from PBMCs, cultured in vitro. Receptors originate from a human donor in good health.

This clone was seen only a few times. As DNA, the CDR3 is TGTGCCAGCGGGACGGATAGCAATCAGCCCCAGCATTTT. Its translation is CASGTDSNQPQHF. This chain joins TRBV28 and TRBJ1-5; D perhaps matches TRBD1 (5 bases). V was shortened by 8 bases and J by 0 bases, with 8 bases between the two germline ends. The length of the CDR3 is 13 residues. Per the germline V gene, CDR1 is MDHEN and CDR2 is SYDVKM.

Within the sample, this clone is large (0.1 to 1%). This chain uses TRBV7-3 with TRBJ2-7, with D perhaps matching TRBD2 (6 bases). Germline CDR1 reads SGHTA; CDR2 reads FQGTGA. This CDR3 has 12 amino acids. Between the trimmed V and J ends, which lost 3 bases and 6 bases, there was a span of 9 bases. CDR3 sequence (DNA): TGTGCCAGCAGCTTTTACGGGGGCGAGCAGTACTTC. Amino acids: CASSFYGGEQYF.

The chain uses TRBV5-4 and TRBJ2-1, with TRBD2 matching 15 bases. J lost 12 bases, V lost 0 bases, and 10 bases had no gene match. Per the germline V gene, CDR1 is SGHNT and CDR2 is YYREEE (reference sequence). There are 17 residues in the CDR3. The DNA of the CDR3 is TGTGCCAGCAGCTTGGGGACTAGCGGGAGGGGGACTTTTGGGCAGTTCTTC. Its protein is CASSLGTSGRGTFGQFF.

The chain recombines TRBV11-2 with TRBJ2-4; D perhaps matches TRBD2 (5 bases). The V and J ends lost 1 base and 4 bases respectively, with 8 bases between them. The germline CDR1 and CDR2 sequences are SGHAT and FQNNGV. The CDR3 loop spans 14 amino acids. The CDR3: CASSLVGGKNIQYF. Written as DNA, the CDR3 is TGTGCCAGCAGCTTAGTCGGCGGGAAAAACATTCAGTACTTC. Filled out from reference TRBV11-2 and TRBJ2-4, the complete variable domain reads EAGVAQSPRYKIIEKRQSVAFWCNPISGHATLYWYQQILGQGPKLLIQFQNNGVVDDSQLPKDRFSAERLKGVDSTLKIQPAKLEDSAVYLCASSLVGGKNIQYFGAGTRLSVL.

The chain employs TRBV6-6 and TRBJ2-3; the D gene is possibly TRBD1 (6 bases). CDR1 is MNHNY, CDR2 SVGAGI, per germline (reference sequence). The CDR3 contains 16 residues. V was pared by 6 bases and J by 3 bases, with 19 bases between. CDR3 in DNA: TGTGCCAGCAGCGGGTTCGTGGGGGCAGGAACAGATACGCAGTATTTT. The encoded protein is CASSGFVGAGTDTQYF.

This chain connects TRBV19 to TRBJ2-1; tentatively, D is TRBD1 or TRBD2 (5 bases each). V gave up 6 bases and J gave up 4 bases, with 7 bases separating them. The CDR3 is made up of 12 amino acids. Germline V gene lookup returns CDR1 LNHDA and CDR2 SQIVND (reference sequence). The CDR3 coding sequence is TGTGCCAGTAGCGGGGCTTACAATGAGCAGTTCTTC. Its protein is CASSGAYNEQFF.

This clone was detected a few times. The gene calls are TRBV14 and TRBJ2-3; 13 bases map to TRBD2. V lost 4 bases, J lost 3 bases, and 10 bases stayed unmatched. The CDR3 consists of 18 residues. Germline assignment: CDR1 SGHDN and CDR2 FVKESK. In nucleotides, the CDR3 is TGTGCCAGCAGCCTTCTTGGACTAGCGGGAGTGTGGACAGATACGCAGTATTTT. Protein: CASSLLGLAGVWTDTQYF.

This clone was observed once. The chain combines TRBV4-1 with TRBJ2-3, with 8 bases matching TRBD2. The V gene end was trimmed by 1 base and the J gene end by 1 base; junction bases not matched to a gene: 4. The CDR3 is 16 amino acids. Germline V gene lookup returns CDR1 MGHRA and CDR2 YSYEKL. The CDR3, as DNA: TGCGCCAGCAGCCAAGTAGCAGCGGGGGGCACAGATACGCAGTATTTT. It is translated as CASSQVAAGGTDTQYF.

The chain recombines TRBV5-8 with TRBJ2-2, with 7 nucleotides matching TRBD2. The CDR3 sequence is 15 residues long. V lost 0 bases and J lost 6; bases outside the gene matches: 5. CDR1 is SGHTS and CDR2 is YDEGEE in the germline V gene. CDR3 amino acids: CASSLAAGRSGELFF. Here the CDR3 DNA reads TGTGCCAGCAGCTTGGCCGCCGGGAGGTCCGGGGAGCTGTTTTTT. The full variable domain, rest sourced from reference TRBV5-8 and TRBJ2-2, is EAGVTQSPTHLIKTRGQQATLRCSPISGHTSVYWYQQALGLGLQFLLWYDEGEERNRGNFPPRFSGRQFPNYSSELNVNALELEDSALYLCASSLAAGRSGELFFGEGSRLTVL.

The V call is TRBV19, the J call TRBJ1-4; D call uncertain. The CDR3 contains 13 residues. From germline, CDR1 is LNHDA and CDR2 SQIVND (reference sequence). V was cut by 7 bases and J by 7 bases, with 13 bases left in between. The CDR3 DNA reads TGTGCCAGTACCTCTTTGGACGGTGAAAAACTGTTTTTT. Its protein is CASTSLDGEKLFF.

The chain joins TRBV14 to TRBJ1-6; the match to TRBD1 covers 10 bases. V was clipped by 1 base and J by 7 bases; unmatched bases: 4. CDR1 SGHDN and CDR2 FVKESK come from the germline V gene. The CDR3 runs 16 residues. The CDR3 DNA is TGTGCCAGCAGCCAAGTAAGGACAGGGGGAAATTCACCCCTCCACTTT. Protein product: CASSQVRTGGNSPLHF.

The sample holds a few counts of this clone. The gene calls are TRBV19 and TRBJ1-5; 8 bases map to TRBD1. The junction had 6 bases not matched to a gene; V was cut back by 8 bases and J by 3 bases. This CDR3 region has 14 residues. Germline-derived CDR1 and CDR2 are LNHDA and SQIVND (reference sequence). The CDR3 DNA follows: TGTGCCAGTGATAGACAGGGGCCCAATCAGCCCCAGCATTTT. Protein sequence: CASDRQGPNQPQHF.

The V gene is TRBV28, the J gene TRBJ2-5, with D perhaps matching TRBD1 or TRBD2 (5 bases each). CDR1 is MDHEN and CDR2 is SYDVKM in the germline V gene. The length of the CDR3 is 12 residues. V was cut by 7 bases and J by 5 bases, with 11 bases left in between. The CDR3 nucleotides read TGTGCCAGCAAGAGGGGCTCGGAGACCCAGTACTTC. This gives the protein CASKRGSETQYF.

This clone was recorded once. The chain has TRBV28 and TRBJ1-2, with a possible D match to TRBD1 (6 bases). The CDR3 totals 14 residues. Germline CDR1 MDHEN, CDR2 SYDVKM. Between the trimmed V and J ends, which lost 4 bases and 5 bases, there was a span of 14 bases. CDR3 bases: TGTGCCAGCAGTTCCGCCCCCCAGGGGTATGGCTACACCTTC. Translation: CASSSAPQGYGYTF.

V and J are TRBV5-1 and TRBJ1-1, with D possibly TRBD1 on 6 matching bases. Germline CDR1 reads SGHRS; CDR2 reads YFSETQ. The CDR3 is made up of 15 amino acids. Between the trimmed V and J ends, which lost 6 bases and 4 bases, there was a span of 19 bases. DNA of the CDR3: TGCGCCAGCACCCCGGGGACATATCCAGGCACTGAAGCTTTCTTT. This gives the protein CASTPGTYPGTEAFF.

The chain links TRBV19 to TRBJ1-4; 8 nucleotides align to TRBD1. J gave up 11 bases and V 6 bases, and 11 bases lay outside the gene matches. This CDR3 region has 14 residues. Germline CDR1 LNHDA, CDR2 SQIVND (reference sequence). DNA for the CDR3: TGTGCCAGTAGGTTCCCGGGGACAGGCTCGAAACTGTTTTTT. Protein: CASRFPGTGSKLFF.

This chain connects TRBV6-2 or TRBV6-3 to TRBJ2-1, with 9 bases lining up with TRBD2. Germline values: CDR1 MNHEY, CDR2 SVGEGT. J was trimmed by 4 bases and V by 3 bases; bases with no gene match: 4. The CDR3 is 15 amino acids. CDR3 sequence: CASSYSSGEYNEQFF. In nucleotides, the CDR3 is TGTGCCAGCAGTTATTCTAGCGGGGAATACAATGAGCAGTTCTTC.

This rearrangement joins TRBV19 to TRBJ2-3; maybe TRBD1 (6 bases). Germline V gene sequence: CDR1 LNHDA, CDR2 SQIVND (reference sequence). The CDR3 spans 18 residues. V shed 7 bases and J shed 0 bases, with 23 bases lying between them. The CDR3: CASNTPLLGASSTDTQYF. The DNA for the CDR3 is TGTGCCAGTAACACACCTCTCTTGGGGGCTTCTAGCACAGATACGCAGTATTTT. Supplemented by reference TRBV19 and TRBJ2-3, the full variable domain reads DGGITQSPKYLFRKEGQNVTLSCEQNLNHDAMYWYRQDPGQGLRLIYYSQIVNDFQKGDIAEGYSVSREKKESFPLTVTSAQKNPTAFYLCASNTPLLGASSTDTQYFGPGTRLTVL.

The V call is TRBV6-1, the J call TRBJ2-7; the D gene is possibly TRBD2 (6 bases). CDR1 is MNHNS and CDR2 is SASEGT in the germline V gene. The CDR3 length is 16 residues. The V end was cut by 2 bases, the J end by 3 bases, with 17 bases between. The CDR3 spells CASSERYGGTVYEQYF. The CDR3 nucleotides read TGTGCCAGCAGTGAAAGGTATGGCGGGACGGTCTACGAGCAGTACTTC.

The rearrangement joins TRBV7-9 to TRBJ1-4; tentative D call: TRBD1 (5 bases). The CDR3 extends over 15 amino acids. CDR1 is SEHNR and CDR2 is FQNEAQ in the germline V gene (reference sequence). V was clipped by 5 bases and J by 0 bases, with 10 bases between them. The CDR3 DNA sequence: TGTGCCAGCAGCCCGCCGGGGGCAACTAATGAAAAACTGTTTTTT. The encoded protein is CASSPPGATNEKLFF. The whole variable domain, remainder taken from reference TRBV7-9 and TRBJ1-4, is DTGVSQNPRHKITKRGQNVTFRCDPISEHNRLYWYRQTLGQGPEFLTYFQNEAQLEKSRLLSDRFSAERPKGSFSTLEIQRTEQGDSAMYLCASSPPGATNEKLFFGSGTQLSVL.